The 2 T cell receptor beta chains below come from one sample, sequenced in a study of somatic mutations in cytotoxic T cells in rheumatoid arthritis. The data were produced by immunoSEQ multiplex PCR, yet TCRdb's version contains in-frame clones alone and is incomplete. The table lists about 15,000 clones, roughly 72% of them singletons. The sample comprised CD8+ T cells sorted from blood. The origin of the receptors is an adult with rheumatoid arthritis.

The chain combines TRBV19 with TRBJ2-1, with D perhaps matching TRBD1 or TRBD2 (6 bases each). Per the germline V gene, CDR1 is LNHDA and CDR2 is SQIVND (reference sequence). V was cut by 9 bases and J by 6 bases, with 12 bases left in between. CDR3 length: 12 residues. The CDR3 DNA reads TGTGCCAGCTGGGGGGCACCCAATGAGCAGTTCTTC. This translates into CASWGAPNEQFF.

The chain is built from TRBV7-9 and TRBJ2-1; 8 bases match TRBD2. CDR3 length: 16 residues. Germline assignment: CDR1 SEHNR and CDR2 FQNEAQ (reference sequence). After removal of 5 bases from V and 2 bases from J, the junction contained 8 bases not matched to a gene. The CDR3 coding sequence is TGTGCCAGCAGCGGTCGAACTAGCGGTGCCTACAATGAGCAGTTCTTC. Its translation is CASSGRTSGAYNEQFF.